The 5 T cell receptor beta chains below come from one sample, sequenced in a study of blood T cell repertoires in COVID-19. Data came from immunoSEQ multiplex PCR; TCRdb stores just in-frame clones and leaves some out. The sample lists 250,000 or so clones, roughly four fifths occurring once. Input material: peripheral blood. These receptor sequences come from a woman aged 70-85 years with acute or convalescent COVID-19.

The chain links TRBV20-1 to TRBJ1-5; possibly TRBD1 for D (5 bases). The CDR3 sequence is 18 residues long. CDR1 is DFQATT and CDR2 is SNEGSKA in the germline V gene (reference sequence). Trimming cost V 6 bases and J 6 bases, with 30 bases left between them. Here the CDR3 reads CSASAAGTAGGVRQPQHF. The CDR3 DNA sequence: TGCAGTGCAAGTGCAGCCGGGACCGCCGGGGGTGTTCGTCAGCCCCAGCATTTT.

This chain connects TRBV15 to TRBJ2-1; weak D call: TRBD2 (6 bases). The CDR3 contains 15 residues. The germline V gene has CDR1 LNHNV and CDR2 YYDKDF (reference sequence). Trimming cost V 3 bases and J 8 bases, with 17 bases left between them. This chain's CDR3 is CATSSRLEGIDEQFF. The CDR3, as DNA: TGTGCCACCAGCAGTAGACTAGAGGGGATCGATGAGCAGTTCTTC.

The chain recombines TRBV11-2 with TRBJ1-3, with TRBD1 as a possible D gene (5 bases). This CDR3 has 18 amino acids. CDR1 is SGHAT, CDR2 FQNNGV, per germline. V dropped 0 bases and J dropped 0 bases, with 15 bases sitting between them. CDR3 nucleotide sequence: TGTGCCAGCAGCTTAGATGCCAGGGTCCTTACCTCTGGAAACACCATATATTTT. This translates into CASSLDARVLTSGNTIYF.

The V call is TRBV5-1, the J call TRBJ2-3; D perhaps matches TRBD1 (6 bases). V lost 5 bases, J lost 1 base, and 14 bases lay in between. This CDR3 comprises 15 residues. Germline V gene data show CDR1 as SGHRS and CDR2 as YFSETQ. The CDR3, as DNA: TGCGCCAGCAGGCCAACAGGGACGGGCACAGATACGCAGTATTTT. This codes for CASRPTGTGTDTQYF.

The CDR3 reads CASSVGTGASGNTIYF. The CDR3 region has the DNA TGTGCCAGCAGCGTTGGGACAGGGGCCTCTGGAAACACCATATATTTT. This chain uses TRBV9 with TRBJ1-3; 10 positions agree with TRBD1. The CDR3 sequence is 16 residues long. CDR1 and CDR2 from the germline V gene are SGDLS and YYNGEE. J was trimmed by 0 bases and V by 2 bases; bases with no gene match: 2.